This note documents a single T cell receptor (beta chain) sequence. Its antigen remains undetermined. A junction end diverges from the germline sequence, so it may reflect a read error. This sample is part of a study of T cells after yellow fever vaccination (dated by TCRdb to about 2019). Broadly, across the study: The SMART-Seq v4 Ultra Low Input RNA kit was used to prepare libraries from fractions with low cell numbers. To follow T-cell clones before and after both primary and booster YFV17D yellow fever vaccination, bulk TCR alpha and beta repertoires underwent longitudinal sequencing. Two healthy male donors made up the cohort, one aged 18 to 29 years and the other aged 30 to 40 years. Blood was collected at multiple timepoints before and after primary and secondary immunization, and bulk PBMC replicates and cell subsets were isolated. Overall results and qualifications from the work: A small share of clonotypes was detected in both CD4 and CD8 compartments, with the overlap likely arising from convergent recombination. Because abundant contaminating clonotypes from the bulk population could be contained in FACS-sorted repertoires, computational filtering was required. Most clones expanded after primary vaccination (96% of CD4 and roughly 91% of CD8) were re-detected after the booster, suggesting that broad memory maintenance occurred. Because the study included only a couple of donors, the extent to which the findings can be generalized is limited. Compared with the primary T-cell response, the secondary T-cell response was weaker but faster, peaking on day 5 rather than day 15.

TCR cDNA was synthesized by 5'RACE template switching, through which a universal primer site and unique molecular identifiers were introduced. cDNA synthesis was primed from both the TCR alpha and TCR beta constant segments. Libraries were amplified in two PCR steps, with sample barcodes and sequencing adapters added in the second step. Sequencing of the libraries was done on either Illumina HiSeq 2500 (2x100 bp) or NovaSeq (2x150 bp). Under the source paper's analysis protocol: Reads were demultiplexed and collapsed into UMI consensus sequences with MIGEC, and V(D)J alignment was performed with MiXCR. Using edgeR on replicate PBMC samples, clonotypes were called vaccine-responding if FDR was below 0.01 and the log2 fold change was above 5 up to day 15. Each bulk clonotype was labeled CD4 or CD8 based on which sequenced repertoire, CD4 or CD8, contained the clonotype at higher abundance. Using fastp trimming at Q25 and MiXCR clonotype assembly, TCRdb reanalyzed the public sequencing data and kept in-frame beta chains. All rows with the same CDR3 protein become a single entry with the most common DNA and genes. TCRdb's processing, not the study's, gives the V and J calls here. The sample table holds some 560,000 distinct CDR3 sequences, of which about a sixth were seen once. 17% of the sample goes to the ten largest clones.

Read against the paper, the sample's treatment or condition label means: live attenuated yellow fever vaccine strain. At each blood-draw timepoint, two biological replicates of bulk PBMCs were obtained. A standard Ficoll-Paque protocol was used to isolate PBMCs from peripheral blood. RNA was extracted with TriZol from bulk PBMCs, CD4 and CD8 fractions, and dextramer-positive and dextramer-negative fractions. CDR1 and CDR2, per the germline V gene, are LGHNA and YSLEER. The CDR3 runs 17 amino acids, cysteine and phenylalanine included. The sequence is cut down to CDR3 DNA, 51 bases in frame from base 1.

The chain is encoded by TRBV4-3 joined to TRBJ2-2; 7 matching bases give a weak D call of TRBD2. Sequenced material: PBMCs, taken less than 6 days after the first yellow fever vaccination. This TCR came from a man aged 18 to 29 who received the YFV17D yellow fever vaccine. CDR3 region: CPSSQDIRRGGRGELFF. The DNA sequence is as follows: TGCCCCAGCAGCCAAGATATCCGGAGGGGGGGCCGAGGGGAGCTGTTTTTT.